This TCR beta chain was sequenced during a study of blood T cell repertoires in COVID-19. The protocol was immunoSEQ multiplex PCR, while the TCRdb copy is restricted to in-frame clones and leaves out a portion. In the table there are fewer than 300,000 clones, around 83% of which are singletons. Germline assignment: CDR1 MNHNS and CDR2 SASEGT. V gave up 3 bases and J gave up 4 bases; unmatched junction bases: 7. The CDR3 sequence is 15 residues long. The sequenced material came from peripheral blood. This TCR was sampled from an elderly man with acute or convalescent COVID-19. The chain carries TRBV6-1 and TRBJ1-2; 8 bases line up with TRBD1. The CDR3 region is CASSDYRGNLYGYTF. CDR3 sequence (DNA): TGTGCCAGCAGTGATTACAGGGGGAATCTCTATGGCTACACCTTC.